This note documents a single T cell receptor beta chain sequence. Its antigen is as yet unknown. The sample comes from a study of OX40 agonist ivuxolimab in advanced cancers. Study background: Earlier treatment with anti-PD-1, anti-PD-L1 or anti-CTLA-4 was permitted, and roughly 42% had received some. Of the patients, three showed partial responses, one with hepatocellular carcinoma and two with cutaneous melanoma. The study, taken as a whole, reports: Some nonresponders additionally presented with little normalized T-cell clonal expansion.

This CDR3 spans 13 amino acids. V was shortened by 5 bases and J by 13 bases, with 21 bases between the two germline ends. In germline, CDR1 is MNHEY, CDR2 SMNVEV (reference sequence). Repertoires were generated with immunoSEQ multiplex PCR, while TCRdb's copy carries only in-frame clones and drops some. Here the sample spans around 150,000 clones, 90% to 95% being singletons. This chain links TRBV27 with TRBJ2-7, with D maybe TRBD2 (6 bases). The origin of this receptor is an adult with an advanced solid tumor such as melanoma, head and neck, liver or kidney cancer. Material: CD4+ or CD8+ T cells sorted from blood, obtained in a trial of the OX40 agonist ivuxolimab. This CDR3 is CASSPSLAPLIYF. The CDR3 nucleotides are TGTGCCAGCAGTCCCTCCCTAGCGCCGTTAATATACTTC.